Presented here are 10 T cell receptor beta chains from one specimen sequenced in a study of siplizumab effects on memory and regulatory T cells. Data came from immunoSEQ multiplex PCR; TCRdb stores just in-frame clones and leaves some out. Of some 65,000 clones detected, 88% appear once; the ten largest clones hold around 1.6%. What was sequenced was Tregs sorted from blood. All receptors derive from a human donor in good health.

CDR3 DNA: TGTGCCAGTAAGCAAACCGGGACAGGGGGCTACGAGCAGTACTTC. Its translation: CASKQTGTGGYEQYF. V is TRBV19 and J is TRBJ2-7, with 11 bases lining up with TRBD1. J lost 3 bases, V lost 7 bases, and 8 bases had no gene match. Germline V gives CDR1 LNHDA, CDR2 SQIVND (reference sequence). This CDR3 has 15 residues.

The CDR3 sequence is CASSPGIQETQYF. In DNA form, the CDR3 reads TGTGCCAGCTCACCGGGAATCCAGGAGACCCAGTACTTC. This chain links TRBV18 with TRBJ2-5, with D unresolved. The CDR3 contains 13 residues. The germline V and J ends were trimmed by 3 bases and 5 bases, with 10 bases remaining between them. Per the germline V gene, CDR1 is KGHSH and CDR2 is LQKENI.

V usage is TRBV12-5 and J usage is TRBJ2-1, with 12 bases fitting TRBD2. J lost 0 bases, V lost 0 bases, and 15 bases had no gene match. Germline V CDR1 and CDR2: LGHNT, FRNRAP. The CDR3 is 22 amino acids. For the CDR3, the DNA is TGTGCTAGTGGTTTGGTACCCCTCCCAGGACTAGCGGGGCCGAGCTCCTACAATGAGCAGTTCTTC. This translates into CASGLVPLPGLAGPSSYNEQFF.

The chain combines TRBV7-6 with TRBJ2-1; 10 bases fit TRBD2. In germline, CDR1 is SGHVS, CDR2 FNYEAQ. The CDR3 covers 16 residues. Trimming took 3 bases from V and 0 from J; bases not matched to a gene: 2. CDR3 amino acids: CASSLSSGSSYNEQFF. CDR3 DNA sequence: TGTGCCAGCAGCTTGTCTAGCGGGAGCTCCTACAATGAGCAGTTCTTC. The full variable domain, with the rest looked up from reference TRBV7-6 and TRBJ2-1, is GAGVSQSPRYKVTKRGQDVALRCDPISGHVSLYWYRQALGQGPEFLTYFNYEAQQDKSGLPNDRFSAERPEGSISTLTIQRTEQRDSAMYRCASSLSSGSSYNEQFFGPGTRLTVL.

The table lists this clone with a count of one. The chain joins TRBV7-8 to TRBJ2-5, with 11 positions matching TRBD2. J lost 4 bases, V lost 5 bases, and 9 bases had no gene match. CDR3 length: 16 residues. Germline V gene lookup returns CDR1 SGHVS and CDR2 FQNEAQ. The CDR3 reads CASSLVGTSGRETQYF. The CDR3 coding sequence is TGTGCCAGCAGCCTCGTGGGGACTAGCGGCCGAGAGACCCAGTACTTC.

This sequence joins TRBV5-6 and TRBJ2-7; unclear D gene. Germline V gene lookup returns CDR1 SGHDT and CDR2 YYEEEE. Trimming cost V 4 bases and J 4 bases, with 18 bases left between them. The CDR3 length is 15 residues. CDR3 region: CASSTWRSWMYEQYF. For the CDR3, the DNA is TGTGCCAGCAGCACATGGAGATCCTGGATGTACGAGCAGTACTTC. The full variable domain, its missing parts supplied by reference TRBV5-6 and TRBJ2-7, is DAGVTQSPTHLIKTRGQQVTLRCSPKSGHDTVSWYQQALGQGPQFIFQYYEEEERQRGNFPDRFSGHQFPNYSSELNVNALLLGDSALYLCASSTWRSWMYEQYFGPGTRLTVT.

The chain has TRBV5-1 and TRBJ1-1; 11 positions match TRBD1. The CDR3 runs 14 residues. Unmatched junction bases numbered 3, after V lost 4 bases and J lost 4 bases. Germline lookup yields CDR1 SGHRS and CDR2 YFSETQ. The CDR3 DNA is TGCGCCAGCAGCCCGGGGACAGGGGGCACTGAAGCTTTCTTT. This translates into CASSPGTGGTEAFF.

The CDR3 sequence: CASSQAGLAGVHEQYF. In DNA, the CDR3 is TGTGCCAGCAGCCAAGCGGGACTAGCGGGAGTCCACGAGCAGTACTTC. This chain links TRBV14 with TRBJ2-7; 14 bases agree with TRBD2. CDR1 and CDR2 (germline): SGHDN, FVKESK. Germline trimming cut 1 base from V and 5 bases from J; bases unmatched to any gene: 4. The CDR3 loop spans 16 amino acids.

The genes are TRBV19 and TRBJ1-5; the D gene is possibly TRBD1 (6 bases). This CDR3 has 15 amino acids. Germline assignment: CDR1 LNHDA and CDR2 SQIVND (reference sequence). The ends were cut back, 5 bases at V and 0 bases at J, with 11 bases in the middle. In nucleotides, the CDR3 is TGTGCCAGTAGTCGGGACACTTATAGCAATCAGCCCCAGCATTTT. Translation gives CASSRDTYSNQPQHF.

The V and J genes are TRBV11-3 and TRBJ2-1, with 7 nucleotides matching TRBD1. This CDR3 has 15 residues. Unmatched junction bases numbered 4, after V lost 3 bases and J lost 2 bases. The germline gives CDR1 SGHNT, CDR2 YENEEA. The CDR3 reads CASSFRQGTYNEQFF. In DNA, the CDR3 is TGTGCCAGCAGCTTCCGACAGGGCACCTACAATGAGCAGTTCTTC.